This is a list of T cell receptor beta chains from one sample in a study of T cell responses to AZD1222 COVID-19 vaccine. TCRdb's table, derived via immunoSEQ multiplex PCR, lists solely in-frame clones and lacks some. The sample includes some 120,000 clones, 91% of them seen just once. The sequenced sample was peripheral blood, obtained on day 0 of AZD1222 vaccination. The receptors originated from an adult in good health. The conserved cysteine and the conserved F or W are not part of the CDR3 here. The D gene is left open where the match is weak. Size is omitted from some rows. Given values are once, few, many or a class for expanded clones.

D: TRBD1
V: TRBV28
size: once
J: TRBJ1-2
CDR3: ASSLLTGANYGYT

D: .
V: TRBV15
size: .
J: TRBJ1-5
CDR3: ATSGGARNQPQH

D: .
V: TRBV27
size: few
J: TRBJ1-1
CDR3: ASSLFKGTEAF

D: .
V: TRBV27
size: .
J: TRBJ2-2
CDR3: ASSKYRETGELF

D: .
V: TRBV10-3
size: .
J: TRBJ1-1
CDR3: AIRLTRVSWTEAF

D: .
V: TRBV27
size: .
J: TRBJ2-1
CDR3: ASSPAGWPGEQF

D: .
V: TRBV4-2
size: .
J: TRBJ2-3
CDR3: ASSQEQIPAESTDTQY

D: .
V: TRBV5-1
size: .
J: TRBJ1-1
CDR3: ASSLEPNTEAF

D: .
V: TRBV7-3
size: .
J: TRBJ2-1
CDR3: ASSSNTVGEQF

D: TRBD1
V: TRBV28
size: .
J: TRBJ2-3
CDR3: ASSPLRGQGPQGAGEPTDTQY

D: .
V: TRBV5-6
size: .
J: TRBJ1-1
CDR3: ASSLDTEAF

D: .
V: TRBV6-1
size: .
J: TRBJ1-2
CDR3: ASSEEGGHPYYGYT

D: .
V: TRBV6-4
size: .
J: TRBJ1-1
CDR3: ASSETRGTEAF

D: TRBD1
V: TRBV19
size: .
J: TRBJ2-2
CDR3: ASSTQGAGELF

D: .
V: TRBV6-6
size: .
J: TRBJ1-2
CDR3: ASSRQEHYGYT

D: TRBD1
V: TRBV7-3
size: once
J: TRBJ1-6
CDR3: ASSLGQGNNSPLH

D: .
V: TRBV19
size: .
J: TRBJ2-2
CDR3: ASSIPLGTGELF

D: .
V: TRBV10-2
size: few
J: TRBJ1-1
CDR3: ASSRGSNTEAF

D: .
V: TRBV28
size: .
J: TRBJ1-2
CDR3: ASRPGTVVGGYT

D: .
V: TRBV29-1
size: .
J: TRBJ1-6
CDR3: SVAKGGVDSPLH

D: .
V: TRBV6-2/TRBV6-3
size: .
J: TRBJ2-3
CDR3: ASSYSGDTQY

D: .
V: TRBV6-5
size: .
J: TRBJ2-3
CDR3: ASRVVDTQY

D: .
V: TRBV9
size: .
J: TRBJ1-3
CDR3: ASSVVGGAKNTIY

D: .
V: TRBV11-2
size: .
J: TRBJ2-2
CDR3: ASSQVTGRAGELF

D: .
V: TRBV5-4
size: .
J: TRBJ1-4
CDR3: ASSPTGASDEKLF

D: .
V: TRBV27
size: many
J: TRBJ1-2
CDR3: ASSFSTDSYGYT

D: .
V: TRBV7-6
size: .
J: TRBJ1-6
CDR3: ASSLGTRATDSPLH

D: TRBD1
V: TRBV6-5
size: .
J: TRBJ1-1
CDR3: ASTGSDRVDTEAF

D: TRBD2
V: TRBV5-1
size: .
J: TRBJ2-1
CDR3: ASSQLAGVRNEQF

D: .
V: TRBV5-4
size: .
J: TRBJ1-1
CDR3: ASSPLQGMSTEAF

D: TRBD2
V: TRBV27
size: few
J: TRBJ2-1
CDR3: ASSLTSAYNEQF

D: .
V: TRBV4-2
size: .
J: TRBJ2-7
CDR3: ASSQEWGRYEQY

D: .
V: TRBV12-5
size: .
J: TRBJ2-7
CDR3: ASGIRYEQY

D: TRBD1
V: TRBV27
size: .
J: TRBJ2-5
CDR3: ASSDRGQETQY

D: TRBD2
V: TRBV24-1
size: .
J: TRBJ2-1
CDR3: ATSAQGSSGNFNEQF

D: .
V: TRBV27
size: .
J: TRBJ2-3
CDR3: ASSDRDVADTQY

D: .
V: TRBV30
size: .
J: TRBJ1-2
CDR3: AWSVPGVLGGYT

D: .
V: TRBV5-4
size: .
J: TRBJ2-2
CDR3: ASSRDTGELF

D: .
V: TRBV2
size: few
J: TRBJ2-7
CDR3: ASSASRHEQY

D: TRBD1
V: TRBV19
size: .
J: TRBJ2-3
CDR3: ASSRETGGLDTQY

D: .
V: TRBV28
size: .
J: TRBJ2-1
CDR3: ASSSPLGSANLNEQF

D: .
V: TRBV18
size: .
J: TRBJ1-4
CDR3: ASSPDSGPEKLF